This T cell receptor (beta chain) was retrieved from a study of blood T cells in healthy people across ages. Overall study results and limits: A conclusive naive versus antigen-experienced comparison was prevented by the unsorted PBMCs.

V lost 0 bases and J lost 5, with 14 bases in between. This CDR3 is 16 amino acids long. In germline, CDR1 is MNHEY, CDR2 SMNVEV (reference sequence). Points on this clonotype: Antigen: not known.

The second PCR ran roughly 6 to 12 cycles with a sample-barcoded 5' primer and J-beta primers. TCRdb redid the calling of the 5' RACE reads with MiXCR, one entry per CDR3 protein. The sample includes 1,100,000 or so distinct CDR3 sequences, around 43% of them seen just once. The receptor comes from a woman in her sixties or seventies in good health. The chain couples TRBV27 to TRBJ2-1; D remains ambiguous. The specimen sequenced was blood. As DNA, the CDR3 is TGTGCCAGCAGTTTATCGCGCGGCCCGATCAACAATGAGCAGTTCTTC. Translating gives CASSLSRGPINNEQFF.